The present entry profiles one TCR beta chain with its context. The data were obtained in a study of T cell changes during pregnancy in multiple sclerosis. This CDR3 has 11 amino acids. Per germline, CDR1 MNHNY and CDR2 SVGAGI (reference sequence). Deletions cut 5 bases from V and 11 bases from J, with 12 bases between. TCRdb's table, derived via immunoSEQ multiplex PCR, lists solely in-frame clones and lacks some. Among around 15,000 clones, more than 85% were seen once, and the ten largest hold approximately 2.6%. The receptor's source is a female donor in good health, enrolled as a control in a pregnancy study. This material consisted of peripheral blood, taken in the second trimester of pregnancy. The V gene is TRBV6-6, the J gene TRBJ1-1; TRBD1 is a possible D gene (5 bases). The CDR3 loop reads CASSILGGAFF. Here the CDR3 DNA reads TGTGCCAGCAGTATCTTGGGGGGGGCTTTCTTT.